The 32 T cell receptor beta chains in this list originate from one sample, sequenced in a study of response to subunit inactivated influenza vaccine. TCRdb re-derived calls from the RT-PCR reads in MiXCR, one entry per CDR3 protein. The sample holds just under 550,000 distinct CDR3 sequences, less than 25% seen once. In addition, the sample was reused for a study of T cells expressing NK-cell markers. This second study notes: Making the TCR beta cDNA relied on 5'RACE template switching with UMIs.

Sample: CD4+ T cells sorted from PBMCs, taken approximately 13 days after vaccination. These receptors were taken from a middle-aged man who received an inactivated influenza vaccine.

In this sample, this clonotype turned up once. CDR3 sequence reads: CSALQGAQDNEQFF. CDR3 coding DNA: TGCAGTGCTTTACAGGGGGCGCAGGACAATGAGCAGTTCTTC. The chain recombines TRBV20-1 with TRBJ2-1; TRBD1 matches at 9 bases. Germline loops: CDR1 DFQATT, CDR2 SNEGSKA (reference sequence). CDR3 size: 14 residues. V shed 5 bases and J 5 bases; nucleotides not matched to a gene: 7.

The rearrangement joins TRBV5-1 to TRBJ2-1; no reliable D call. The CDR3 runs to 14 residues. V was trimmed by 0 bases and J by 4 bases, leaving 8 bases between them. Germline CDR1 reads SGHRS; CDR2 reads YFSETQ. This chain's CDR3 is CASSLVLGYNEQFF. Here the CDR3 DNA reads TGCGCCAGCAGCTTGGTTCTGGGATACAATGAGCAGTTCTTC.

V and J are TRBV20-1 and TRBJ2-4; 7 nucleotides agree with TRBD1. The CDR3 extends over 14 amino acids. Losses at the gene ends were 5 bases for V and 4 bases for J; bases not matched to a gene: 8. CDR1 DFQATT and CDR2 SNEGSKA come from the germline V gene (reference sequence). For the CDR3, the DNA is TGCAGTGCTCTCCAAAGGACAGGAAAAAACATTCAGTACTTC. Amino acids: CSALQRTGKNIQYF.

This clonotype showed up just a few times. The chain has TRBV4-1 and TRBJ2-1; 12 bases are shared with TRBD2. This CDR3 is 16 amino acids long. The J segment lost 4 bases and the V segment lost 0 bases, leaving 1 base of the junction unmatched. Germline lookup yields CDR1 MGHRA and CDR2 YSYEKL. CDR3 nucleotides: TGCGCCAGCAGCCAAGAAACTAGCGGGGGGTACAATGAGCAGTTCTTC. It translates to CASSQETSGGYNEQFF.

This clonotype occurred a few times. The chain uses TRBV25-1 and TRBJ2-1, with 9 nucleotides matching TRBD2. CDR1 is MGHDK and CDR2 is SYGVNS in the germline V gene. The CDR3 has 13 residues. Trimming at V came to 10 bases and at J to 4 bases, leaving 5 bases not matched to a gene. As DNA, the CDR3 is TGTGCCACCGCGACTAGCGGTTACAATGAGCAGTTCTTC. It yields the protein CATATSGYNEQFF.

The chain carries TRBV29-1 and TRBJ2-1; D may be TRBD1 or TRBD2 (6 bases each). Germline CDR1 and CDR2: SQVTM and ANQGSEA. The CDR3 length is 19 residues. V was clipped by 2 bases and J by 2 bases, with 25 bases between them. The CDR3 protein is CSVETQGWGREEPYNEQFF. The DNA of the CDR3 is TGCAGCGTTGAAACGCAGGGATGGGGGCGGGAAGAGCCCTACAATGAGCAGTTCTTC.

The rearrangement uses TRBV20-1 and TRBJ1-5; D gene unclear. Germline V CDR1 and CDR2: DFQATT, SNEGSKA (reference sequence). V was trimmed by 0 bases and J by 4 bases, leaving 4 bases between them. The CDR3 totals 12 residues. CDR3 DNA: TGCAGTGCTAGAGAGGCGAATCAGCCCCAGCATTTT. Its translation: CSAREANQPQHF.

This clonotype was seen only a few times. The chain joins TRBV3-1 to TRBJ1-6, with D unclear. V dropped 4 bases and J dropped 8 bases, with 9 bases sitting between them. Germline assignment: CDR1 LGHDT and CDR2 YNNKEL (reference sequence). The CDR3 is made up of 13 amino acids. DNA for the CDR3: TGTGCCAGCAGCCCCAGCGGAGATTCACCCCTCCACTTT. It yields the protein CASSPSGDSPLHF.

This chain joins TRBV9 and TRBJ1-5, with D uncertain. CDR1 is SGDLS and CDR2 is YYNGEE in the germline V gene. The CDR3 length is 15 residues. V lost 5 bases to trimming and J lost 5 bases, with 17 bases between them. The CDR3 bases are TGTGCCAGCAGTACAACGCCGTCGTCAGATCAGCCCCAGCATTTT. It codes for CASSTTPSSDQPQHF.

This clonotype was counted at least ten times. This sequence joins TRBV5-1 and TRBJ2-7; D might be TRBD2 (5 bases). Germline V lookup: CDR1 SGHRS, CDR2 YFSETQ. V lost 4 bases, J lost 6 bases, and 17 bases lay in between. There are 14 residues in the CDR3. This CDR3 reads CASSVRSMAGEQYF. In DNA form, the CDR3 reads TGCGCCAGCAGCGTAAGGTCGATGGCGGGCGAGCAGTACTTC.

The sample holds a few counts of this clonotype. The V gene is TRBV9, the J gene TRBJ1-1; possible D gene TRBD1, 6 bases. Trimming removed 4 bases at V and 4 bases at J, with 14 bases between. The CDR3 has 14 residues. Germline loops: CDR1 SGDLS, CDR2 YYNGEE. The CDR3 DNA reads TGTGCCAGCAGCTTTGGGGGCAGTCTCACTGAAGCTTTCTTT. As protein: CASSFGGSLTEAFF. The variable domain in full, with the rest retrieved from reference TRBV9 and TRBJ1-1, is DSGVTQTPKHLITATGQRVTLRCSPRSGDLSVYWYQQSLDQGLQFLIQYYNGEERAKGNILERFSAQQFPDLHSELNLSSLELGDSALYFCASSFGGSLTEAFFGQGTRLTVV.

The gene calls are TRBV29-1 and TRBJ1-1, with no clear D. The CDR3 sequence is 13 residues long. Trimming cost V 1 base and J 7 bases, with 13 bases left between them. Per the germline V gene, CDR1 is SQVTM and CDR2 is ANQGSEA. This CDR3 is CSVEGYLQSEAFF. DNA for the CDR3: TGCAGCGTTGAAGGGTACTTGCAAAGTGAAGCTTTCTTT.

The genes are TRBV15 and TRBJ2-7; D unclear. Trimming stripped 0 bases from V and 2 bases from J, with 8 bases between. Germline V gene data show CDR1 as LNHNV and CDR2 as YYDKDF (reference sequence). The CDR3 covers 14 residues. In DNA form, the CDR3 reads TGTGCCACCAGCAGAGATGCAGGAACCTACGAGCAGTACTTC. It codes for CATSRDAGTYEQYF.

The V call is TRBV10-3, the J call TRBJ2-3; tentatively, D is TRBD2 (6 bases). The ends were cut back, 11 bases at V and 0 bases at J, with 18 bases in the middle. The CDR3 length is 15 residues. Germline V gene sequence: CDR1 ENHRY, CDR2 SYGVKD. The CDR3 here is CALSSGALSTDTQYF. DNA for the CDR3: TGTGCCTTAAGTAGCGGAGCCCTAAGCACAGATACGCAGTATTTT.

The chain uses TRBV15 and TRBJ1-1; no clear D gene. The CDR3 sequence is 14 residues long. V lost 0 bases to trimming and J lost 4 bases, with 9 bases between them. CDR1 is LNHNV and CDR2 is YYDKDF in the germline V gene (reference sequence). The CDR3 sequence: CATSRDPGITEAFF. As DNA, the CDR3 is TGTGCCACCAGCAGAGATCCTGGGATCACTGAAGCTTTCTTT.

The chain carries TRBV10-3 and TRBJ1-2; D is unclear. Trimming pared 3 bases from V and 8 bases from J, leaving 13 bases between. The germline V gene encodes CDR1 ENHRY and CDR2 SYGVKD. This CDR3 spans 13 amino acids. CDR3 sequence reads: CAISDRSGKGYTF. Here the CDR3 DNA reads TGTGCCATCAGTGATAGGTCAGGCAAAGGCTACACCTTC.

This chain uses TRBV6-2 or TRBV6-3 with TRBJ1-5; D is ambiguous. V lost 6 bases to trimming and J lost 4 bases, with 10 bases between them. The CDR3 totals 13 residues. Looked up from germline, CDR1 is MNHEY and CDR2 is SVGEGT. CDR3 sequence: CASSRHRNQPQHF. CDR3 in DNA: TGTGCCAGCAGCAGACATCGGAATCAGCCCCAGCATTTT.

This clonotype was found a few times. V and J are TRBV2 and TRBJ2-1, with D unresolved. The CDR3 extends over 12 amino acids. From germline, CDR1 is SNHLY and CDR2 FYNNEI. V gave up 5 bases and J gave up 9 bases, with 11 bases separating them. Written as DNA, the CDR3 is TGTGCCAGCAGTCCTAGAGTCGGTGAGCAGTTCTTC. It yields the protein CASSPRVGEQFF.

V is TRBV11-2 and J is TRBJ2-3; D tentatively reads TRBD1 or TRBD2 (6 bases each). The CDR3 is 14 amino acids. CDR1 and CDR2 (germline): SGHAT, FQNNGV. V lost 10 bases, J lost 4 bases, and 18 bases lay in between. The CDR3 here is CATGAGGSSDTQYF. CDR3 bases: TGTGCCACGGGGGCAGGCGGGTCATCAGATACGCAGTATTTT.

The chain is built from TRBV20-1 and TRBJ2-3; no reliable D call. CDR3 length equals 14 residues. With 0 bases removed from V and 2 bases from J, the gap between germline ends came to 9 bases. The germline V gene has CDR1 DFQATT and CDR2 SNEGSKA (reference sequence). In DNA, the CDR3 is TGCAGTGCTAGAGATCCCCAGAACACAGATACGCAGTATTTT. Amino acid sequence: CSARDPQNTDTQYF.

This clonotype was found a few times. The chain couples TRBV3-1 to TRBJ2-4, with D perhaps matching TRBD2 (6 bases). There are 15 residues in the CDR3. Trimming removed 4 bases at V and 4 bases at J, with 14 bases between. Germline V lookup: CDR1 LGHDT, CDR2 YNNKEL (reference sequence). The CDR3 DNA sequence: TGTGCCAGCAGCCGGGAGGCAGGGATGAAAAACATTCAGTACTTC. This gives the protein CASSREAGMKNIQYF.

This chain connects TRBV7-2 to TRBJ1-1; 9 bases agree with TRBD1. Germline CDR1 is SGHTA and CDR2 is FQGNSA. This CDR3 is 14 amino acids long. The junction had 6 bases not matched to a gene; V was cut back by 5 bases and J by 5 bases. CDR3 sequence (DNA): TGTGCCAGCAGCCTCGACAGGGGGATTACTGAAGCTTTCTTT. As protein: CASSLDRGITEAFF.

In its sample, this clonotype was seen many times. This sequence joins TRBV20-1 and TRBJ2-5; TRBD2 matches at 8 bases. CDR3 length: 14 amino acids. V lost 1 base to trimming and J lost 5 bases; unmatched junction nucleotides: 6. CDR1 is DFQATT and CDR2 is SNEGSKA in the germline V gene (reference sequence). Written as DNA, the CDR3 is TGCAGTGCTAGAGGGACTAGCCTGCAGGAGACCCAGTACTTC. Its translation: CSARGTSLQETQYF.

This clonotype was recorded many times. The chain recombines TRBV29-1 with TRBJ2-7; 11 bases are a match to TRBD2. J gave up 2 bases and V 5 bases, and 5 bases lay outside the gene matches. The V gene's germline CDR1 is SQVTM and CDR2 ANQGSEA. The CDR3 length is 14 residues. The CDR3 nucleotides are TGCAGCGTTTTTAGCGGGAGGGCAACCTACGAGCAGTACTTC. Translated: CSVFSGRATYEQYF.

The rearrangement uses TRBV24-1 and TRBJ2-1; the D gene is possibly TRBD2 (6 bases). The V end lost 0 bases, the J end lost 6 bases, and 14 bases lay between the germline ends. This CDR3 is built from 16 residues. CDR1 and CDR2 (germline): KGHDR, SFDVKD. The chain's CDR3 is CATSDLGAGTGNEQFF. In DNA form, the CDR3 reads TGTGCCACCAGTGATTTGGGGGCGGGAACCGGCAATGAGCAGTTCTTC.

This clonotype was observed a handful of times. The gene calls are TRBV20-1 and TRBJ2-5, with a weak D call TRBD1 (5 bases). This CDR3 is 12 amino acids long. V was clipped by 6 bases and J by 1 base, with 9 bases between them. Germline-derived CDR1 and CDR2 are DFQATT and SNEGSKA (reference sequence). The CDR3 DNA reads as TGCAGTGCCCGGACACTCCAAGAGACCCAGTACTTC. It codes for CSARTLQETQYF.

This clonotype was recorded a few times. The V gene is TRBV2, the J gene TRBJ2-7; D gene ambiguous. V lost 6 bases to trimming and J lost 2 bases, with 17 bases between them. The CDR3 covers 15 residues. CDR1 and CDR2 from the germline V gene are SNHLY and FYNNEI. Here the CDR3 DNA reads TGTGCCAGCAGCCCCTCCCGCCAGAATACCTACGAGCAGTACTTC. Translated: CASSPSRQNTYEQYF.

The V and J genes are TRBV3-1 and TRBJ2-5; 7 nucleotides match TRBD2. The V and J ends lost 2 bases and 7 bases, in that order; junction bases with no gene match: 7. This CDR3 is 14 amino acids long. Germline V gene sequence: CDR1 LGHDT, CDR2 YNNKEL (reference sequence). In DNA form, the CDR3 reads TGTGCCAGCAGCCAATGGGAGGGAGCTGGGACCCAGTACTTC. This translates into CASSQWEGAGTQYF.

This chain uses TRBV18 with TRBJ2-5; 7 bases match TRBD1. Germline V CDR1 and CDR2: KGHSH, LQKENI. CDR3 length: 16 amino acids. Germline trimming cut 2 bases from V and 7 bases from J; bases unmatched to any gene: 13. CDR3 DNA: TGTGCCAGCTCACCAAATTCGACAGGGCGCCGGGGGACCCAGTACTTC. Protein sequence: CASSPNSTGRRGTQYF.

This clonotype was seen repeatedly, ten times or more. This rearrangement joins TRBV7-2 to TRBJ2-1; 11 nucleotides line up with TRBD2. Germline V gene data show CDR1 as SGHTA and CDR2 as FQGNSA. This CDR3 contains 15 residues. The V and J ends lost 5 bases and 6 bases, in that order; junction bases with no gene match: 6. This CDR3 reads CASSQLAGVPNEQFF. DNA of the CDR3: TGTGCCAGCAGCCAACTAGCGGGAGTCCCCAATGAGCAGTTCTTC.

V usage is TRBV5-1 and J usage is TRBJ2-7, with 11 bases aligning to TRBD2. The V segment lost 7 bases and the J segment 1 base; nucleotides outside the gene matches: 4. The CDR3 has 14 amino acids. Germline V gives CDR1 SGHRS, CDR2 YFSETQ. The CDR3 is CASGRTSGSYEQYF. Written as DNA, the CDR3 is TGCGCCAGCGGCCGGACTAGCGGGTCCTACGAGCAGTACTTC.

V gene TRBV5-5 combines with J gene TRBJ1-1; D not certain. This CDR3 is built from 15 residues. Trimming pared 5 bases from V and 3 bases from J, leaving 17 bases between. The germline CDR1 and CDR2 sequences are SGHKS and YYEKEE (reference sequence). The CDR3 nucleotides read TGTGCCAGCAGAGGCTCACTGGTGGTGGACACTGAAGCTTTCTTT. Translated, it gives CASRGSLVVDTEAFF.